These 3 T cell receptor beta chains were sequenced from one sample in a study of CD8 T cells in ankylosing spondylitis. A single record per CDR3 protein comes from TCRdb applying MiXCR to the 5' RACE reads. Here the sample spans more than 150,000 distinct CDR3 sequences, 11% being singletons. The specimen was blood, either unsorted or a sorted T cell fraction (not recorded which). The receptors come from a male donor with ankylosing spondylitis or in good health (not recorded which).

Notes on this clonotype: With a much larger clone just one base away, this may be a read error. V and J are TRBV7-7 and TRBJ2-2, with 13 bases that match TRBD2. Germline assignment: CDR1 SSHAT and CDR2 FNYEAQ (reference sequence). This CDR3 is 18 amino acids long. CDR3 in DNA: TGTGCCAGCAGCTTAGGAGGACTAGCGGGGGATCCCACCGGGCAGCTGTTTTTT. It yields the protein CASSLGGLAGDPTGQLFF.

The V gene is TRBV11-1, the J gene TRBJ2-2; TRBD2 is a possible D gene (6 bases). Trimming took off 5 bases at V and 0 bases at J, with 16 bases between the two ends. This CDR3 is built from 17 residues. Germline CDR1 and CDR2: SGHAT and FQDESV (reference sequence). The CDR3 DNA reads TGTGCCAGCAGCCCTAGCGCCGGGACTGCGAACACCGGGGAGCTGTTTTTT. It yields the protein CASSPSAGTANTGELFF. Full variable domain (remainder filled in from reference TRBV11-1 and TRBJ2-2): EAEVAQSPRYKITEKSQAVAFWCDPISGHATLYWYRQILGQGPELLVQFQDESVVDDSQLPKDRFSAERLKGVDSTLKIQPAELGDSAMYLCASSPSAGTANTGELFFGEGSRLTVL.

This clonotype was counted many times. The J gene is TRBJ2-1, the V gene TRBV28, with TRBD2 identical over 10 bases. There are 15 residues in the CDR3. Trimming removed 1 base from V and 5 bases from J; junction bases left unmatched: 2. Germline V gene lookup returns CDR1 MDHEN and CDR2 SYDVKM. The CDR3 region is CASSLFLAGDNEQFF. The CDR3 DNA is TGTGCCAGCAGTTTATTTCTAGCGGGGGACAATGAGCAGTTCTTC.